These 29 T cell receptor beta chains came from one sample sequenced in a study of CD8 T cells in Susac syndrome. An amount of RNA that ranged from roughly 0.5 to 1 ug was reverse transcribed with random hexamers. Via MiXCR, TCRdb re-called the immunoSEQ multiplex PCR reads, giving one row per CDR3 protein. The profile shows around 130,000 distinct CDR3 sequences, over 90% of them singletons. Sequenced material: CD4+ T cells from PBMCs. Source of these receptors: a human donor in good health.

This chain joins TRBV28 and TRBJ2-3; TRBD2 is a possible D gene (6 bases). From germline, CDR1 is MDHEN and CDR2 SYDVKM. The CDR3 runs 12 residues. Trimming stripped 6 bases from V and 10 bases from J, with 14 bases between. CDR3 DNA: TGTGCCAGCAGGGATATTGGGAGGTCGCAGTATTTT. It translates to CASRDIGRSQYF. The whole variable domain, remainder taken from reference TRBV28 and TRBJ2-3, is DVKVTQSSRYLVKRTGEKVFLECVQDMDHENMFWYRQDPGLGLRLIYFSYDVKMKEKGDIPEGYSVSREKKERFSLILESASTNQTSMYLCASRDIGRSQYFGPGTRLTVL.

V is TRBV3-1 and J is TRBJ1-3; 9 bases match TRBD1. J lost 4 bases, V lost 4 bases, and 8 bases had no gene match. Germline CDR1 LGHDT, CDR2 YNNKEL (reference sequence). CDR3 size: 16 residues. The CDR3 region has the DNA TGTGCCAGCAGCCGAGTAGGGACAGGGATCGGAAACACCATATATTTT. Translation: CASSRVGTGIGNTIYF.

V usage is TRBV7-9 and J usage is TRBJ2-7, with D maybe TRBD2 (6 bases). CDR1 is SEHNR, CDR2 FQNEAQ, per germline (reference sequence). The CDR3 spans 13 residues. V was shortened by 5 bases and J by 5 bases, with 13 bases between the two germline ends. CDR3 DNA sequence: TGTGCCAGCAGCCCCCCGACTAGAGACGAGCAGTACTTC. It codes for CASSPPTRDEQYF.

This clonotype was picked up one time. The chain carries TRBV25-1 and TRBJ2-6; tentatively, D is TRBD2 (6 bases). Germline-derived CDR1 and CDR2 are MGHDK and SYGVNS. Trimming took 8 bases from V and 2 from J, leaving 19 bases between them. CDR3 length: 17 amino acids. The CDR3 protein is CASGSTAGITGANVLTF. CDR3 nucleotides: TGTGCCAGCGGCTCGACGGCGGGAATAACTGGGGCCAACGTCCTGACTTTC.

The J gene is TRBJ2-5, the V gene TRBV5-1; the match to TRBD1 covers 7 bases. Germline trimming cut 1 base from V and 3 bases from J; bases unmatched to any gene: 6. The V gene's germline CDR1 is SGHRS and CDR2 YFSETQ. This CDR3 is 15 amino acids long. The CDR3 sequence is CASSLRTGVKETQYF. Here the CDR3 DNA reads TGCGCCAGCAGCTTGAGGACAGGAGTCAAAGAGACCCAGTACTTC.

The chain links TRBV4-2 to TRBJ2-7; TRBD1 matches at 7 bases. There are 16 residues in the CDR3. Germline-derived CDR1 and CDR2 are LGHNA and YNFKEQ. Trimming removed 5 bases from V and 12 bases from J; junction bases left unmatched: 22. The CDR3 nucleotides read TGTGCCAGCAGCACCAATACACAGGGGACCGCCCAGAGTCCGTACTTC. It translates to CASSTNTQGTAQSPYF.

The rearrangement joins TRBV20-1 to TRBJ1-1; the D is unclear. V was shortened by 6 bases and J by 3 bases, with 17 bases between the two germline ends. Germline CDR1 DFQATT, CDR2 SNEGSKA (reference sequence). CDR3 size: 14 residues. The CDR3 sequence: CSAASGSSDTEAFF. The CDR3 DNA follows: TGCAGTGCCGCATCTGGAAGTTCGGACACTGAAGCTTTCTTT.

The CDR3 DNA reads TGCGCCAGCAGCCAAGTTACCGGGAGCACTGAAGCTTTCTTT. As protein: CASSQVTGSTEAFF. The chain carries TRBV4-1 and TRBJ1-1; unclear D gene. Trimming cost V 1 base and J 4 bases, with 10 bases left between them. The germline CDR1 and CDR2 sequences are MGHRA and YSYEKL. The CDR3 has 14 amino acids.

This chain links TRBV29-1 with TRBJ2-3, with unresolved D. The CDR3 has 13 amino acids. Germline V CDR1 and CDR2: SQVTM, ANQGSEA. The CDR3 region has the DNA TGCTCCTTACTTCCCACTATAACAGATACGCAGTATTTT. Protein product: CSLLPTITDTQYF.

The rearrangement joins TRBV6-1 to TRBJ2-7; D tentatively reads TRBD1 or TRBD2 (5 bases each). The V and J ends lost 5 bases and 1 base respectively, with 21 bases between them. CDR1 is MNHNS and CDR2 is SASEGT in the germline V gene. The length of the CDR3 is 17 residues. The CDR3 nucleotides read TGTGCCAGCAGTACCTTCGGGACCTCAAGCAGATCCTACGAGCAGTACTTC. Protein product: CASSTFGTSSRSYEQYF.

The genes are TRBV6-5 and TRBJ1-2; D uncertain. Per germline, CDR1 MNHEY and CDR2 SVGAGI. CDR3 length: 13 amino acids. V was trimmed by 5 bases and J by 3 bases, leaving 10 bases between them. CDR3 sequence reads: CASSTSWDYGYTF. CDR3 in DNA: TGTGCCAGCAGTACCAGTTGGGACTATGGCTACACCTTC.

The chain carries TRBV11-1 and TRBJ1-3; maybe TRBD1 (5 bases). V lost 5 bases and J 0 bases, leaving 26 bases between the germline ends. CDR1 SGHAT and CDR2 FQDESV come from the germline V gene (reference sequence). The CDR3 is made up of 20 amino acids. CDR3 sequence: CASSPNKVVAGLSSGNTIYF. The CDR3 bases are TGTGCCAGCAGCCCCAACAAGGTGGTAGCAGGGCTCAGCTCTGGAAACACCATATATTTT. Looking up the rest from reference TRBV11-1 and TRBJ1-3 gives the full variable domain: EAEVAQSPRYKITEKSQAVAFWCDPISGHATLYWYRQILGQGPELLVQFQDESVVDDSQLPKDRFSAERLKGVDSTLKIQPAELGDSAMYLCASSPNKVVAGLSSGNTIYFGEGSWLTVV.

This chain links TRBV5-4 with TRBJ2-7; D might be TRBD2 (6 bases). V was cut by 4 bases and J by 6 bases, with 11 bases left in between. The CDR3 length is 12 residues. The germline CDR1 and CDR2 sequences are SGHNT and YYREEE (reference sequence). The CDR3 protein is CASSPLGGEQYF. The DNA for the CDR3 is TGTGCCAGCAGCCCGCTGGGGGGCGAGCAGTACTTC.

The chain recombines TRBV3-1 with TRBJ2-7, with D unclear. This CDR3 has 14 residues. From germline, CDR1 is LGHDT and CDR2 YNNKEL (reference sequence). V lost 3 bases to trimming and J lost 7 bases, with 16 bases between them. CDR3 sequence reads: CASSHNRGLEEQYF. The CDR3 DNA reads as TGTGCCAGCAGCCATAACAGAGGTCTAGAAGAGCAGTACTTC.

This clonotype was observed a single time. The gene calls are TRBV27 and TRBJ1-2; TRBD1 matches at 7 bases. The V gene end was trimmed by 4 bases and the J gene end by 1 base; junction bases not matched to a gene: 0. CDR3 size: 13 residues. Germline V gene data show CDR1 as MNHEY and CDR2 as SMNVEV (reference sequence). CDR3 region: CASSWDSNYGYTF. The CDR3 DNA reads TGTGCCAGCAGTTGGGACAGTAACTATGGCTACACCTTC.

V gene TRBV5-1 combines with J gene TRBJ2-3, with D possibly being TRBD2 (6 bases). Germline V gives CDR1 SGHRS, CDR2 YFSETQ. This CDR3 spans 14 amino acids. V was trimmed by 1 base and J by 4 bases, leaving 10 bases between them. The DNA for the CDR3 is TGCGCCAGCAGCTTGATCGGAGGGGCAGATACGCAGTATTTT. Its translation is CASSLIGGADTQYF.

The J gene is TRBJ2-7, the V gene TRBV5-1, with unresolved D. V was pared by 2 bases and J by 7 bases, with 13 bases between. Germline assignment: CDR1 SGHRS and CDR2 YFSETQ. CDR3 length: 13 residues. In DNA form, the CDR3 reads TGCGCCAGCAGCTTATCCGGGTACGAGGAGCAGTACTTC. Its protein is CASSLSGYEEQYF. Full variable domain (missing parts from reference TRBV5-1 and TRBJ2-7): KAGVTQTPRYLIKTRGQQVTLSCSPISGHRSVSWYQQTPGQGLQFLFEYFSETQRNKGNFPGRFSGRQFSNSRSEMNVSTLELGDSALYLCASSLSGYEEQYFGPGTRLTVT.

The rearrangement uses TRBV23-1 and TRBJ1-3, with D hard to call. TRBV23-1 is an open reading frame, and its role is uncertain. Between the trimmed V and J ends, which lost 0 bases and 0 bases, there was a span of 12 bases. This CDR3 has 17 residues. The CDR3 coding sequence is TGCGCCAGCAGTCAATCCGGGGATCGGGTCTCTGGAAACACCATATATTTT. Translated, it gives CASSQSGDRVSGNTIYF.

The CDR3 here is CASSGRDRWSGELFF. CDR3 nucleotide sequence: TGTGCCAGCAGTGGCCGGGACAGGTGGTCCGGGGAGCTGTTTTTT. The V call is TRBV2, the J call TRBJ2-2; TRBD1 matches 8 bases. The CDR3 extends over 15 amino acids. CDR1 is SNHLY, CDR2 FYNNEI, per germline. With 4 bases clipped from V and 6 bases from J, the junction kept 7 bases outside the gene matches. The full variable domain, rest sourced from reference TRBV2 and TRBJ2-2, is EPEVTQTPSHQVTQMGQEVILRCVPISNHLYFYWYRQILGQKVEFLVSFYNNEISEKSEIFDDQFSVERPDGSNFTLKIRSTKLEDSAMYFCASSGRDRWSGELFFGEGSRLTVL.

This chain uses TRBV5-1 with TRBJ2-5, with D uncertain. The CDR3 spans 15 residues. Germline loops: CDR1 SGHRS, CDR2 YFSETQ. V lost 0 bases, J lost 5 bases, and 14 bases lay in between. The CDR3 DNA is TGCGCCAGCAGCTTGGCCTTGTCTATGAGGGAGACCCAGTACTTC. This encodes CASSLALSMRETQYF.

DNA of the CDR3: TGTGCCAGCAGTGATAGTACAGGGCGAAGTCGTGTCGATGAGCAGTTCTTC. This codes for CASSDSTGRSRVDEQFF. The chain couples TRBV6-4 to TRBJ2-1; tentative D call: TRBD1 (6 bases). Germline-derived CDR1 and CDR2 are MRHNA and SNTAGT. The CDR3 extends over 17 amino acids. With 3 bases removed from V and 8 bases from J, the gap between germline ends came to 23 bases.

This clonotype appeared once. The genes are TRBV2 and TRBJ2-1; TRBD1 agrees at 7 bases. CDR3 length equals 13 residues. The V segment lost 6 bases and the J segment 4 bases; nucleotides outside the gene matches: 3. Germline V gene sequence: CDR1 SNHLY, CDR2 FYNNEI. The CDR3 region is CASRGQPYNEQFF. The CDR3 nucleotides are TGTGCCAGCAGGGGACAGCCTTACAATGAGCAGTTCTTC.

The gene calls are TRBV5-1 and TRBJ2-2; 9 nucleotides agree with TRBD2. CDR3 size: 17 residues. Germline V lookup: CDR1 SGHRS, CDR2 YFSETQ. V trimming: 0 bases; J trimming: 4 bases; junction bases outside the gene matches: 7. This CDR3 reads CASSLEVAGVGTGELFF. The CDR3 DNA sequence: TGCGCCAGCAGCTTGGAGGTAGCGGGAGTTGGCACCGGGGAGCTGTTTTTT. Using reference TRBV5-1 and TRBJ2-2 for the parts outside the CDR3, the full variable domain is KAGVTQTPRYLIKTRGQQVTLSCSPISGHRSVSWYQQTPGQGLQFLFEYFSETQRNKGNFPGRFSGRQFSNSRSEMNVSTLELGDSALYLCASSLEVAGVGTGELFFGEGSRLTVL.

V and J are TRBV6-5 and TRBJ2-7; D possibly corresponds to TRBD2 (6 bases). The germline CDR1 and CDR2 sequences are MNHEY and SVGAGI. The ends were cut back, 8 bases at V and 3 bases at J, with 11 bases in the middle. The CDR3 covers 12 residues. The CDR3 sequence is CASGGRNYEQYF. The DNA for the CDR3 is TGTGCCAGCGGGGGGAGAAACTACGAGCAGTACTTC.

A single count supports this clonotype. The chain employs TRBV24-1 and TRBJ2-7; 8 nucleotides agree with TRBD1. The germline gives CDR1 KGHDR, CDR2 SFDVKD. Losses at the gene ends were 7 bases for V and 7 bases for J; bases not matched to a gene: 8. There are 13 residues in the CDR3. CDR3 sequence: CATSRGGQAEQYF. CDR3 coding DNA: TGTGCCACCAGCCGAGGGGGACAGGCTGAGCAGTACTTC.

V is TRBV2 and J is TRBJ2-5, with D hard to call. V was pared by 6 bases and J by 1 base, with 9 bases between. There are 13 residues in the CDR3. Per the germline V gene, CDR1 is SNHLY and CDR2 is FYNNEI. The CDR3 spells CASSKRPQETQYF. The CDR3 bases are TGTGCCAGCAGCAAACGGCCCCAAGAGACCCAGTACTTC.

The V gene is TRBV7-9, the J gene TRBJ1-4; D possibly corresponds to TRBD1 (5 bases). Per the germline V gene, CDR1 is SEHNR and CDR2 is FQNEAQ (reference sequence). The V gene lost 7 bases and the J gene lost 6 bases, with 18 bases spanning the gap. The CDR3 consists of 15 residues. Here the CDR3 reads CASTQGGARDEKLFF. The CDR3 DNA reads as TGTGCCAGCACCCAAGGTGGGGCTCGAGATGAAAAACTGTTTTTT. Looking up the rest from reference TRBV7-9 and TRBJ1-4 gives the full variable domain: DTGVSQNPRHKITKRGQNVTFRCDPISEHNRLYWYRQTLGQGPEFLTYFQNEAQLEKSRLLSDRFSAERPKGSFSTLEIQRTEQGDSAMYLCASTQGGARDEKLFFGSGTQLSVL.

J is TRBJ2-3 and V is TRBV7-9; D is unclear. Germline V lookup: CDR1 SEHNR, CDR2 FQNEAQ (reference sequence). The CDR3 contains 12 residues. V was clipped by 5 bases and J by 4 bases, with 7 bases between them. CDR3 DNA: TGTGCCAGCAGCGCCACCTCAGATACGCAGTATTTT. Amino acid sequence: CASSATSDTQYF. The full variable domain, completed using reference TRBV7-9 and TRBJ2-3, is DTGVSQNPRHKITKRGQNVTFRCDPISEHNRLYWYRQTLGQGPEFLTYFQNEAQLEKSRLLSDRFSAERPKGSFSTLEIQRTEQGDSAMYLCASSATSDTQYFGPGTRLTVL.

The chain has TRBV2 and TRBJ2-1; TRBD1 aligns across 10 bases. The CDR3 runs to 13 residues. J gave up 6 bases and V 6 bases, and 2 bases lay outside the gene matches. Germline CDR1 and CDR2: SNHLY and FYNNEI. The CDR3 is CASRWTGGNEQFF. The CDR3 DNA sequence: TGTGCCAGCAGATGGACAGGGGGCAATGAGCAGTTCTTC.